This record concerns one T cell receptor beta chain sequence. Its antigen remains unknown. Using its own MiXCR run on the reads, TCRdb lists one record per CDR3 protein. This table holds some 150,000 distinct CDR3 sequences, about 31% found once. The data originate from a study of T cell repertoires in cytomegalovirus infection. Study-wide background: CMV infection together with matching HLA type was indicated by public TCR beta signatures.

With 3 bases removed from V and 0 bases from J, the gap between germline ends came to 9 bases. Germline V gene data show CDR1 as SEHNR and CDR2 as FQNEAQ (reference sequence). This CDR3 spans 14 amino acids. Overall study results and limits: It was HLA-C-restricted CMV-specific TCR beta clonotypes that dominated the response ex vivo.

Here the sequenced sample was CD8+ T cells from cultured PBMCs, taken from culture after CMV antigen stimulation. The TCR originated in a human donor in good health (CMV status not recorded). Some clones in this sample may be carry-over from other donors' samples. The chain employs TRBV7-9 and TRBJ2-7; no clear D. The CDR3 DNA is TGTGCCAGCAGCTTTCAACCGGGCTCCTACGAGCAGTACTTC. It yields the protein CASSFQPGSYEQYF. Combining the CDR3 with reference TRBV7-9 and TRBJ2-7 gives the whole variable domain DTGVSQNPRHKITKRGQNVTFRCDPISEHNRLYWYRQTLGQGPEFLTYFQNEAQLEKSRLLSDRFSAERPKGSFSTLEIQRTEQGDSAMYLCASSFQPGSYEQYFGPGTRLTVT.